This T cell receptor (beta chain) was identified in a study of blood T cells in healthy people across ages. Trimming stripped 6 bases from V and 0 bases from J, with 14 bases between. The CDR3 has 15 residues. Germline lookup yields CDR1 SNHLY and CDR2 FYNNEI. This clonotype has more than one count but fewer than ten. A second 7 to 11 cycle PCR used barcoded and J-beta primers. One entry per CDR3 protein results from TCRdb running MiXCR on the 5' RACE reads. The top ten clones hold 18% of a sample with about 1 million distinct CDR3 sequences, 40% to 55% of them seen once. Every sample had a minimum of 6.5 million PBMCs isolated.

Material for sequencing was blood. The sequence was collected from a woman in her sixties or seventies in good health. This sequence joins TRBV2 and TRBJ1-1; D is possibly TRBD1 (6 bases). CDR3 in DNA: TGTGCCAGCAGAGAGGACAGCCTCATGAACACTGAAGCTTTCTTT. Its translation is CASREDSLMNTEAFF.